The 16 T cell receptor beta chains reported below all come from one sample, sequenced in a study of T cells after yellow fever vaccination (dated by TCRdb to between 2018 and 2020). The method was 5' RACE. TCRdb records Illumina HiSeq 2500 as the sequencer. TCRdb reworked the public reads: Q25 trimming with fastp, MiXCR clone assembly, productive beta chains retained. Under each unique CDR3 protein, matching rows form one entry showing the most common genes and DNA. The sample table holds 450,000 to 550,000 distinct CDR3 sequences, of which less than 25% were seen once. Together, the top ten hold roughly a sixth of the sample. This specimen's treatment or condition label, per the study, means: live attenuated yellow fever vaccine strain. Sequencing was performed on PBMCs, taken approximately 22 days after the first yellow fever vaccination. The receptors derive from a man aged 18 to 30 who received the YFV17D yellow fever vaccine.

This clonotype was detected a few times. V gene TRBV7-9 combines with J gene TRBJ1-5; the match to TRBD1 covers 11 bases. With V trimmed by 5 bases and J by 1 base, 1 base remained unmatched. The germline gives CDR1 SEHNR, CDR2 FQNEAQ (reference sequence). The CDR3 has 15 amino acids. CDR3 nucleotide sequence: TGTGCCAGCAGCGGACAGGGGGCCAGCAATCAGCCCCAGCATTTT. Translating it yields CASSGQGASNQPQHF.

The V call is TRBV5-1, the J call TRBJ2-1; tentatively, D is TRBD1 (6 bases). This CDR3 is built from 16 residues. CDR1 SGHRS and CDR2 YFSETQ come from the germline V gene. The V end was cut by 4 bases, the J end by 0 bases, with 14 bases between. CDR3 region: CASSPRDRSSYNEQFF. CDR3 coding DNA: TGCGCCAGCAGCCCACGAGACAGGAGCTCCTACAATGAGCAGTTCTTC. Supplemented by reference TRBV5-1 and TRBJ2-1, the full variable domain reads KAGVTQTPRYLIKTRGQQVTLSCSPISGHRSVSWYQQTPGQGLQFLFEYFSETQRNKGNFPGRFSGRQFSNSRSEMNVSTLELGDSALYLCASSPRDRSSYNEQFFGPGTRLTVL.

The rearrangement links TRBV25-1 to TRBJ1-1; D unclear. The ends were cut back, 4 bases at V and 2 bases at J, with 8 bases in the middle. This CDR3 spans 13 amino acids. CDR1 is MGHDK and CDR2 is SYGVNS in the germline V gene. This chain's CDR3 is CASSARLNTEAFF. The CDR3 DNA reads TGTGCCAGCAGTGCCAGGTTAAACACTGAAGCTTTCTTT.

The genes are TRBV5-1 and TRBJ1-2; 12 bases map to TRBD1. The CDR3 is made up of 17 amino acids. The germline V gene encodes CDR1 SGHRS and CDR2 YFSETQ. The ends lost 4 bases at V and 4 bases at J; junction bases unmatched: 11. The CDR3: CASSPPGQGAVRYGYTF. Written as DNA, the CDR3 is TGCGCCAGCAGCCCCCCGGGACAGGGGGCTGTGCGCTATGGCTACACCTTC.

This chain connects TRBV20-1 to TRBJ2-7, with D uncertain. V lost 4 bases to trimming and J lost 3 bases, with 7 bases between them. The CDR3 consists of 11 residues. Germline V gene sequence: CDR1 DFQATT, CDR2 SNEGSKA (reference sequence). The CDR3 sequence: CSAMENYEQYV. The CDR3 DNA follows: TGCAGTGCTATGGAGAACTACGAGCAGTACGTC.

At least ten counts were recorded for this clonotype. The rearrangement uses TRBV5-1 and TRBJ2-1; D unresolved. This CDR3 has 16 residues. V lost 2 bases and J 7 bases, leaving 19 bases between the germline ends. Per the germline V gene, CDR1 is SGHRS and CDR2 is YFSETQ. CDR3 DNA: TGCGCCAGCAGCTTACCCAGATCAAGTGGTGGGAATGAGCAGTTCTTC. As protein: CASSLPRSSGGNEQFF. The full variable domain, completed using reference TRBV5-1 and TRBJ2-1, is KAGVTQTPRYLIKTRGQQVTLSCSPISGHRSVSWYQQTPGQGLQFLFEYFSETQRNKGNFPGRFSGRQFSNSRSEMNVSTLELGDSALYLCASSLPRSSGGNEQFFGPGTRLTVL.

This clonotype was recorded a few times. This chain links TRBV20-1 with TRBJ2-1; D might be TRBD2 (5 bases). The V and J ends lost 5 bases and 3 bases respectively, with 8 bases between them. This CDR3 has 12 residues. Germline V gives CDR1 DFQATT, CDR2 SNEGSKA (reference sequence). In DNA form, the CDR3 reads TGCAGTGCTTCGGCGGGCTACAATGAGCAGTTCTTC. The encoded protein is CSASAGYNEQFF.

The genes are TRBV10-3 and TRBJ2-5; D unresolved. Trimming removed 4 bases from V and 5 bases from J, with 5 bases in between. The V gene's germline CDR1 is ENHRY and CDR2 SYGVKD. This CDR3 comprises 11 residues. The CDR3 loop reads CAISVGETQYF. CDR3 bases: TGTGCCATCAGTGTTGGGGAGACCCAGTACTTC.

The chain couples TRBV5-1 to TRBJ1-3, with D possibly being TRBD1 (6 bases). This CDR3 has 14 residues. V lost 4 bases to trimming and J lost 4 bases, with 12 bases between them. The germline V gene encodes CDR1 SGHRS and CDR2 YFSETQ. The CDR3 DNA reads as TGCGCCAGCAGCCCGGACAGAAACGGAAACACCATATATTTT. This translates into CASSPDRNGNTIYF.

This clonotype was seen only a few times. The V call is TRBV5-4, the J call TRBJ2-5; either TRBD1 or TRBD2 may fit D (6 bases each). This CDR3 region has 15 residues. The germline V and J ends were trimmed by 2 bases and 3 bases, with 14 bases remaining between them. Germline CDR1 reads SGHNT; CDR2 reads YYREEE (reference sequence). Here the CDR3 DNA reads TGTGCCAGCAGCTTAGGGGGGCGCCCCGAAGAGACCCAGTACTTC. Amino acid sequence: CASSLGGRPEETQYF.

This clonotype was counted between two and nine times. The rearrangement joins TRBV10-3 to TRBJ1-2, with D maybe TRBD1 (5 bases). This CDR3 region has 12 residues. V lost 7 bases and J lost 8, with 14 bases in between. Per the germline V gene, CDR1 is ENHRY and CDR2 is SYGVKD. The CDR3 spells CAITGLGEGYTF. Written as DNA, the CDR3 is TGTGCCATCACCGGCTTGGGGGAAGGCTACACCTTC.

This clonotype was counted only a few times. The V gene is TRBV11-3, the J gene TRBJ2-7, with a tentative D call TRBD2 (7 bases). This CDR3 region has 14 residues. V dropped 3 bases and J dropped 7 bases, with 16 bases sitting between them. Germline loops: CDR1 SGHNT, CDR2 YENEEA. The CDR3 spells CASSFTAGAAEQYF. The CDR3 region has the DNA TGTGCCAGCAGCTTTACGGCGGGGGCTGCGGAGCAGTACTTC.

The chain recombines TRBV9 with TRBJ2-3; TRBD2 matches 8 bases. The trim removed 0 bases at V and 2 bases at J, leaving 5 bases unmatched. The V gene's germline CDR1 is SGDLS and CDR2 YYNGEE. There are 16 residues in the CDR3. The CDR3 bases are TGTGCCAGCAGCGTAGGCGGCGGGGGGATCACAGATACGCAGTATTTT. The encoded protein is CASSVGGGGITDTQYF. The variable domain in full, with the rest retrieved from reference TRBV9 and TRBJ2-3, is DSGVTQTPKHLITATGQRVTLRCSPRSGDLSVYWYQQSLDQGLQFLIQYYNGEERAKGNILERFSAQQFPDLHSELNLSSLELGDSALYFCASSVGGGGITDTQYFGPGTRLTVL.

At least ten counts were recorded for this clonotype. The chain joins TRBV7-2 to TRBJ1-4; D is ambiguous. Looked up from germline, CDR1 is SGHTA and CDR2 is FQGNSA. The CDR3 has 15 amino acids. Deletions cut 2 bases from V and 5 bases from J, with 12 bases between. CDR3 region: CASSLYGTRNEKLFF. The CDR3 DNA sequence: TGTGCCAGCAGCTTATACGGAACAAGGAATGAAAAACTGTTTTTT. The full variable domain, its missing parts supplied by reference TRBV7-2 and TRBJ1-4, is GAGVSQSPSNKVTEKGKDVELRCDPISGHTALYWYRQSLGQGLEFLIYFQGNSAPDKSGLPSDRFSAERTGGSVSTLTIQRTQQEDSAVYLCASSLYGTRNEKLFFGSGTQLSVL.

This clonotype has only a few counts. V is TRBV11-2 and J is TRBJ2-3; 10 nucleotides align to TRBD2. Germline V gene sequence: CDR1 SGHAT, CDR2 FQNNGV. CDR3 length: 16 residues. Trimming at V came to 1 base and at J to 5 bases, leaving 6 bases not matched to a gene. CDR3 protein: CASSLGSGGHIDTQYF. The CDR3 bases are TGTGCCAGCAGCTTAGGTAGCGGGGGGCATATAGATACGCAGTATTTT.

The chain carries TRBV20-1 and TRBJ2-1; the match to TRBD2 covers 9 bases. This CDR3 contains 17 residues. Per the germline V gene, CDR1 is DFQATT and CDR2 is SNEGSKA (reference sequence). After removal of 1 base from V and 1 base from J, the junction contained 8 bases not matched to a gene. The CDR3 is CSARVLRGGVSYNEQFF. The CDR3 nucleotides read TGCAGTGCTAGAGTGTTGCGGGGGGGTGTATCCTACAATGAGCAGTTCTTC.